A single count supports the clone carrying this T cell receptor beta chain. Sequencing was performed with immunoSEQ multiplex PCR; in TCRdb, only in-frame clones are kept and a portion is missing. The sample records about 220,000 clones, approximately 87% being singletons. This sample is drawn from a study of Ad26.COV2.S vaccination and SARS-CoV-2 variants. As for treatment: about 20 received Ad26.COV2.S at low or high dose, single or two shots; 5 received placebo; per-sample allocation not given. Samples were taken on day 63 after the first vaccine or placebo injection. This TCR derives from a person aged 18 to 59 who received the Ad26.COV2.S COVID-19 vaccine or a placebo. The input for sequencing was peripheral blood, taken in a trial of Ad26.COV2.S vaccine versus placebo.

CDR3 DNA sequence: TGTGCCAGCAGTTTAGCCTCCCGGAGTGGTCCGGATACGCAGTATTTT. Translating it yields CASSLASRSGPDTQYF. This chain uses TRBV28 with TRBJ2-3; D is undetermined. CDR1 and CDR2 (germline): MDHEN, SYDVKM. The CDR3 extends over 16 amino acids. Trimming removed 2 bases from V and 6 bases from J, with 18 bases in between.